The present entry profiles one T cell receptor (beta chain) with its context. Its specificity is not known. Data came from immunoSEQ multiplex PCR; TCRdb stores just in-frame clones and leaves some out. This table holds around 100,000 clones, approximately 94% found once. Germline trimming cut 0 bases from V and 2 bases from J; bases unmatched to any gene: 10. CDR3 length: 17 residues. CDR1 and CDR2 (germline): SGHRS, YFSETQ. This sample stems from a study of brain T cells in children with intractable seizures. Points from the study as a whole: HCMV serostatus was not known, and viral specificity came from CDR3 similarity only. Pre- and post-surgery blood differed in depth, so pre-surgery absences may be undersampling.

The rearrangement joins TRBV5-1 to TRBJ2-7; 8 bases are shared with TRBD2. The source material was peripheral blood, sampled at surgery. The clonotype originates from a boy under two years old with hemimegalencephaly and intractable seizures. The CDR3 DNA reads TGCGCCAGCAGCTTGGCAACAATAGCGGGACAAACCTACGAGCAGTACTTC. It specifies CASSLATIAGQTYEQYF.